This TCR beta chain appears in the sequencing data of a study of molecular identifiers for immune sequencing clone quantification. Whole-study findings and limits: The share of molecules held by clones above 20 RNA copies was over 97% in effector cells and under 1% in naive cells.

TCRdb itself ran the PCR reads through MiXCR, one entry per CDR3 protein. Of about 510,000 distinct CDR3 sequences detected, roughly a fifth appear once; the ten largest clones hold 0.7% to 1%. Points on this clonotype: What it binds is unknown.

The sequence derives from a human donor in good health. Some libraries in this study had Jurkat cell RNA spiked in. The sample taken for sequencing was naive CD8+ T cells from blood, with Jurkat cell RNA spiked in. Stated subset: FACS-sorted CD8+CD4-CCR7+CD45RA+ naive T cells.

CDR3 coding DNA: TGTGCCAGCAGCGTAGAGGGGACAGTGTCTAACACCATATATTTT. Encoded protein: CASSVEGTVSNTIYF. This chain links TRBV9 with TRBJ1-3; 7 positions match TRBD1. CDR1 is SGDLS and CDR2 is YYNGEE in the germline V gene. V lost 0 bases to trimming and J lost 7 bases; unmatched junction nucleotides: 7. The CDR3 loop spans 15 amino acids. Variable domain in full (rest from reference TRBV9 and TRBJ1-3): DSGVTQTPKHLITATGQRVTLRCSPRSGDLSVYWYQQSLDQGLQFLIQYYNGEERAKGNILERFSAQQFPDLHSELNLSSLELGDSALYFCASSVEGTVSNTIYFGEGSWLTVV.